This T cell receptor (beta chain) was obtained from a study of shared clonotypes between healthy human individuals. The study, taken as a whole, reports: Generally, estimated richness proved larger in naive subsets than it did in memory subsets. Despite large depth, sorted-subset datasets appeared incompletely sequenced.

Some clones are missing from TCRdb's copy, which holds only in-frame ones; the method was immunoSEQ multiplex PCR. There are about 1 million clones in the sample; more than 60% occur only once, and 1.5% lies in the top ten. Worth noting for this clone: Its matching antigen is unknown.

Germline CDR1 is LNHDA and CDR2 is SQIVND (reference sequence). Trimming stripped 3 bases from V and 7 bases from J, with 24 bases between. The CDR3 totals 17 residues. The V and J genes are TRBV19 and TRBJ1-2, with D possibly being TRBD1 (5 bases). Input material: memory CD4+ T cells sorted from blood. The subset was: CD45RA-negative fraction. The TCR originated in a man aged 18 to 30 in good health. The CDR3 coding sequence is TGTGCCAGTAGTATGAGAAGGGACCTCGGGAGTACAAGTGGCTACACCTTC. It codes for CASSMRRDLGSTSGYTF.